One and the same sample provided the 22 T cell receptor beta chains below, sequenced in a study of blood T cell repertoires in COVID-19. The method was immunoSEQ multiplex PCR; TCRdb's version includes in-frame clones alone and lacks a portion of them. The profile covers fewer than 40,000 clones, with roughly 80% appearing a single time and roughly 3.1% taken by the ten largest. Sequenced: peripheral blood. The receptor source for this set is a man aged 65 to 79 with COVID-19, enrolled during active disease.

This chain joins TRBV7-2 and TRBJ1-5; 9 bases map to TRBD1. Germline-derived CDR1 and CDR2 are SGHTA and FQGNSA. V shed 3 bases, J shed 4 bases, and the junction held 4 bases outside the gene matches. The CDR3 spans 15 residues. The CDR3 loop is CASSFGGTGNQPQHF. The CDR3 coding sequence is TGTGCCAGCAGCTTTGGTGGGACAGGGAATCAGCCCCAGCATTTT.

This chain joins TRBV7-8 and TRBJ2-5; D is uncertain. The V and J ends lost 2 bases and 5 bases respectively, with 12 bases between them. The length of the CDR3 is 14 residues. Looked up from germline, CDR1 is SGHVS and CDR2 is FQNEAQ. CDR3 sequence: CASSLYPTGETQYF. The CDR3 DNA follows: TGTGCCAGCAGCTTATACCCAACCGGGGAGACCCAGTACTTC.

The genes are TRBV5-1 and TRBJ2-3, with D possibly TRBD2 on 5 matching bases. The CDR3 length is 15 residues. Trimming took 9 bases from V and 2 from J, leaving 19 bases between them. Per germline, CDR1 SGHRS and CDR2 YFSETQ. CDR3: CATQRDSTTTDTQYF. The CDR3 nucleotides read TGCGCCACCCAGAGGGATTCGACGACCACAGATACGCAGTATTTT.

V is TRBV7-3 and J is TRBJ2-1; 14 bases are a match to TRBD2. This CDR3 is 17 amino acids long. After removal of 5 bases from V and 1 base from J, the junction contained 4 bases not matched to a gene. Germline CDR1 SGHTA, CDR2 FQGTGA. CDR3 protein: CASSTGTSGRSYNEQFF. The CDR3 DNA reads TGTGCCAGCAGCACCGGGACTAGCGGGAGATCCTACAATGAGCAGTTCTTC.

This clone was seen a few times. The chain carries TRBV5-6 and TRBJ1-2; 7 nucleotides match TRBD1. Germline V lookup: CDR1 SGHDT, CDR2 YYEEEE. CDR3 size: 15 residues. V was clipped by 4 bases and J by 2 bases; unmatched bases: 8. The CDR3 DNA is TGTGCCAGCAGCGCGGGGACAGCCGCGAACTATGGCTACACCTTC. Encoded protein: CASSAGTAANYGYTF.

This clone was counted a few times. This chain links TRBV18 with TRBJ2-7; 10 nucleotides line up with TRBD2. This CDR3 is built from 17 residues. CDR1 KGHSH and CDR2 LQKENI come from the germline V gene. The junction had 7 bases not matched to a gene; V was cut back by 2 bases and J by 0 bases. The CDR3 here is CASSPTLASGSSYEQYF. CDR3 DNA: TGTGCCAGCTCACCAACGCTGGCTAGCGGGAGCTCCTACGAGCAGTACTTC.

The chain carries TRBV9 and TRBJ2-1; TRBD2 matches at 8 bases. The trim removed 0 bases at V and 4 bases at J, leaving 3 bases unmatched. This CDR3 region has 15 residues. The germline gives CDR1 SGDLS, CDR2 YYNGEE. The CDR3 DNA sequence: TGTGCCAGCAGCGTAGTAAGCGGGAGATACAATGAGCAGTTCTTC. It specifies CASSVVSGRYNEQFF. Full variable domain (outside the CDR3, taken from reference TRBV9 and TRBJ2-1): DSGVTQTPKHLITATGQRVTLRCSPRSGDLSVYWYQQSLDQGLQFLIQYYNGEERAKGNILERFSAQQFPDLHSELNLSSLELGDSALYFCASSVVSGRYNEQFFGPGTRLTVL.

The chain has TRBV28 and TRBJ1-1; perhaps TRBD1 as D (6 bases). The CDR3 has 16 residues. Germline assignment: CDR1 MDHEN and CDR2 SYDVKM. The V end was cut by 3 bases, the J end by 1 base, with 15 bases between. The CDR3 region has the DNA TGTGCCAGCAGTTTTAGTTACAGGGAGAGGAACACTGAAGCTTTCTTT. This codes for CASSFSYRERNTEAFF.

The chain has TRBV10-3 and TRBJ2-7; 8 nucleotides align to TRBD1. The V gene end was trimmed by 5 bases and the J gene end by 6 bases; junction bases not matched to a gene: 3. Germline V gene sequence: CDR1 ENHRY, CDR2 SYGVKD. The CDR3 is 12 amino acids. CDR3 residues: CAISQDRVEQYF. The DNA for the CDR3 is TGTGCCATCAGTCAGGACAGGGTCGAGCAGTACTTC.

V is TRBV5-4 and J is TRBJ2-5; possible D gene TRBD1, 7 bases. CDR3 length equals 12 residues. Per the germline V gene, CDR1 is SGHNT and CDR2 is YYREEE (reference sequence). V lost 9 bases and J lost 4, with 13 bases in between. CDR3 sequence reads: CATSRGVETQYF. DNA of the CDR3: TGTGCCACCTCCAGGGGGGTAGAGACCCAGTACTTC.

The gene calls are TRBV18 and TRBJ1-1; D is perhaps TRBD1 (5 bases). The CDR3 is made up of 15 amino acids. CDR1 KGHSH and CDR2 LQKENI come from the germline V gene. V was pared by 3 bases and J by 3 bases, with 14 bases between. CDR3 DNA sequence: TGTGCCAGCTCACCGAACAGACAAGGGGACACTGAAGCTTTCTTT. It is translated as CASSPNRQGDTEAFF.

This chain uses TRBV30 with TRBJ1-2; unclear D gene. This CDR3 contains 11 residues. V lost 2 bases and J 8 bases, leaving 9 bases between the germline ends. Germline V gene sequence: CDR1 GTSNPN, CDR2 SVGIG (reference sequence). The CDR3 loop reads CAWSHSLGYTF. The CDR3 nucleotides read TGTGCCTGGAGTCACAGCCTCGGCTACACCTTC.

The chain recombines TRBV18 with TRBJ1-5; D is perhaps TRBD1 (5 bases). This CDR3 has 14 residues. Germline V gene sequence: CDR1 KGHSH, CDR2 LQKENI. Trimming removed 2 bases from V and 5 bases from J, with 10 bases in between. The CDR3 region has the DNA TGTGCCAGCTCACCAATTGGGGGGGATCAGCCCCAGCATTTT. This encodes CASSPIGGDQPQHF.

V gene TRBV7-3 combines with J gene TRBJ2-1; 7 bases match TRBD2. V was pared by 0 bases and J by 15 bases, with 5 bases of the junction left unmatched. Germline assignment: CDR1 SGHTA and CDR2 FQGTGA. The CDR3 is 12 amino acids. This chain's CDR3 is CASSLTAGVLFF. CDR3 sequence (DNA): TGTGCCAGCAGCTTAACGGCGGGAGTACTGTTCTTC.

This chain connects TRBV6-1 to TRBJ1-2; TRBD1 is a possible D gene (5 bases). The CDR3 length is 15 residues. The germline CDR1 and CDR2 sequences are MNHNS and SASEGT. The V gene lost 7 bases and the J gene lost 0 bases, with 15 bases spanning the gap. The chain's CDR3 is CASIPTQGSNYGYTF. The CDR3 coding sequence is TGTGCCAGCATCCCCACCCAGGGTTCTAACTATGGCTACACCTTC.

The V gene is TRBV19, the J gene TRBJ2-2, with TRBD2 matching over 8 bases. In germline, CDR1 is LNHDA, CDR2 SQIVND (reference sequence). The trim removed 8 bases at V and 7 bases at J, leaving 6 bases unmatched. The CDR3 runs 13 residues. The CDR3 is CASSTGLGGELFF. For the CDR3, the DNA is TGTGCCAGTTCCACGGGACTAGGCGGGGAGCTGTTTTTT. The variable domain in full, with the rest retrieved from reference TRBV19 and TRBJ2-2, is DGGITQSPKYLFRKEGQNVTLSCEQNLNHDAMYWYRQDPGQGLRLIYYSQIVNDFQKGDIAEGYSVSREKKESFPLTVTSAQKNPTAFYLCASSTGLGGELFFGEGSRLTVL.

The chain joins TRBV5-6 to TRBJ1-2, with D possibly matching TRBD1 (5 bases). CDR3 size: 13 residues. V gave up 2 bases and J gave up 7 bases, with 12 bases separating them. Per germline, CDR1 SGHDT and CDR2 YYEEEE. The CDR3: CASSLVQDAGYTF. The CDR3 coding sequence is TGTGCCAGCAGCTTAGTACAGGACGCTGGCTACACCTTC.

The chain is built from TRBV4-1 and TRBJ1-1; D uncertain. Trimming cost V 3 bases and J 4 bases, with 12 bases left between them. CDR1 is MGHRA and CDR2 is YSYEKL in the germline V gene. The CDR3 covers 14 residues. The CDR3 protein is CASSHPPRRTEAFF. In nucleotides, the CDR3 is TGCGCCAGCAGCCACCCCCCTAGACGCACTGAAGCTTTCTTT.

The genes are TRBV2 and TRBJ2-5; 15 bases are shared with TRBD2. The J segment lost 5 bases and the V segment lost 4 bases, leaving 5 bases of the junction unmatched. Germline V lookup: CDR1 SNHLY, CDR2 FYNNEI. The length of the CDR3 is 16 residues. The CDR3 reads CASSVGLAGGYETQYF. CDR3 sequence (DNA): TGTGCCAGCAGTGTAGGACTAGCGGGAGGGTATGAGACCCAGTACTTC.

This clone was counted only a few times. J is TRBJ2-1 and V is TRBV11-2, with TRBD1 as a possible D gene (5 bases). CDR1 and CDR2 from the germline V gene are SGHAT and FQNNGV. The CDR3 spans 16 residues. Trimming shortened V by 1 base and J by 0 bases, and 10 bases separated the two germline ends. The CDR3 here is CASSLGGRRSYNEQFF. The CDR3 DNA follows: TGTGCCAGCAGCTTAGGGGGCAGGCGCTCCTACAATGAGCAGTTCTTC.

V gene TRBV6-5 combines with J gene TRBJ1-4, with no clear D. The V gene's germline CDR1 is MNHEY and CDR2 SVGAGI. CDR3 length: 16 residues. V shed 0 bases and J shed 3 bases, with 11 bases lying between them. The CDR3 coding sequence is TGTGCCAGCAGTTACTCCCCCCCCACGGCTAATGAAAAACTGTTTTTT. Its translation is CASSYSPPTANEKLFF.

The chain joins TRBV6-5 to TRBJ1-2; perhaps TRBD1 as D (6 bases). Germline V gene lookup returns CDR1 MNHEY and CDR2 SVGAGI. V was clipped by 7 bases and J by 8 bases, with 20 bases between them. The CDR3 consists of 14 residues. CDR3 in amino acids: CASTRGRGARGYTF. The CDR3 nucleotides read TGTGCCAGCACCAGAGGTCGGGGGGCTCGGGGCTACACCTTC.